This TCR beta chain is drawn from a study of T cells after yellow fever vaccination. The wider study: Where fractions had low cell numbers, libraries were prepared from them with the SMART-Seq v4 Ultra Low Input RNA kit.

TCRdb fed the 5' RACE reads into MiXCR, producing one record per CDR3 protein. Here the sample spans roughly 500,000 distinct CDR3 sequences, 19% being singletons. As for this clonotype: The antigen remains unidentified.

The CDR3 length is 15 residues. In germline, CDR1 is LNHDA, CDR2 SQIVND (reference sequence). With 0 bases removed from V and 0 bases from J, the gap between germline ends came to 9 bases. Broader study findings: Booster samples showed a return of most primary-vaccination clones (roughly 95% CD4, approximately 85% CD8). A weaker but faster secondary response was observed, peaking on day 5 versus 15. Researchers noted that a small share of clonotypes showed up in both CD4 and CD8 compartments.

The material was PBMCs, obtained 15 days after the yellow fever booster vaccination. The V and J genes are TRBV19 and TRBJ2-7; D gene unclear. The receptor was derived from a man aged 25 to 40 who received the YFV17D yellow fever vaccine. CDR3 protein: CASSIDLWNSYEQYF. The CDR3 nucleotides read TGTGCCAGTAGTATAGATCTTTGGAACTCCTACGAGCAGTACTTC.